This is a list of T cell receptor beta chains from one sample in a study of T-cell reconstitution after alpha-beta-depleted transplantation in children. TCRdb recomputed calls from the PCR reads with MiXCR, one row per CDR3 protein. The sample lists 200,000 to 250,000 distinct CDR3 sequences; about 8.4% were seen once. The sequenced sample was PBMCs, mostly from graft donor cells, obtained 360 days after TCRalphabeta/CD19-depleted stem cell transplant. All receptors come from a male patient between 2 and 15 years old who had a stem cell transplant for acute myeloid leukemia, so the T cells may come from the graft donor. CDR3s leave out the opening cysteine and the closing phenylalanine or tryptophan. Fields, in order: V gene, J gene, CDR3 protein.

TRBV7-9	TRBJ1-1	ASSIKRRNTEAF
TRBV5-1	TRBJ1-6	ASSPEPDSPLH
TRBV12-3/TRBV12-4	TRBJ1-3	ASSPRDSFAGNTIY
TRBV29-1	TRBJ2-3	SADPEGTDTQY
TRBV7-9	TRBJ2-7	ASSRPGAYEQY
TRBV29-1	TRBJ1-1	SVTYRGLTEAF
TRBV7-7	TRBJ2-1	ASSLEGGQGPYNEQF
TRBV29-1	TRBJ2-3	SVEADRSTDTQY
TRBV29-1	TRBJ1-1	SVGPGEAF
TRBV28	TRBJ2-5	ASSQLARRSETQY
TRBV9	TRBJ2-7	ASSVGRAASEQY
TRBV20-1	TRBJ1-5	SASRSLDQPQH
TRBV7-9	TRBJ2-7	ASTPSGNYNYEQY
TRBV5-1	TRBJ2-1	ASSLRVRGLPPSYNEQF
TRBV7-3	TRBJ2-6	ASSSPGIGAVLT
TRBV5-1	TRBJ2-3	ASSQRDRGRTDTQY
TRBV12-3/TRBV12-4	TRBJ1-1	ASRPGTEGIEAF